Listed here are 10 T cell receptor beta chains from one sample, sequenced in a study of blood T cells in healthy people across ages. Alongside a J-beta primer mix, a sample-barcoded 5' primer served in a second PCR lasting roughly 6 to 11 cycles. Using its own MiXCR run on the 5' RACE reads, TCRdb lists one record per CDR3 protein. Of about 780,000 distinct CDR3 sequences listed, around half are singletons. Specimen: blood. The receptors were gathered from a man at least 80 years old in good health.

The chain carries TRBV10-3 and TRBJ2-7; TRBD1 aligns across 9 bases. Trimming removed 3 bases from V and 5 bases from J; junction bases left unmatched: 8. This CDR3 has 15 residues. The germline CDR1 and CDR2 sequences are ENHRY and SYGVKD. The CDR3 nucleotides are TGTGCCATCAGTGATAGTGACAGGGGGGCCCACGAGCAGTACTTC. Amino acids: CAISDSDRGAHEQYF.

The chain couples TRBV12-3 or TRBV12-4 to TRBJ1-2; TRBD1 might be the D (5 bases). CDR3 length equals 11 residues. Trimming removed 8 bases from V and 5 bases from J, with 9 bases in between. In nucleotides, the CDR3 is TGTGCCAGCCAGGGTTTTTATGGCTACACCTTC. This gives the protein CASQGFYGYTF.

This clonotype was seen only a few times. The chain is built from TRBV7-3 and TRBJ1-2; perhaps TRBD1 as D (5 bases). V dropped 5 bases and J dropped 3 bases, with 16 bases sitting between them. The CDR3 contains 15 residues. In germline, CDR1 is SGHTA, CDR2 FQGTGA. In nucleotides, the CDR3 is TGTGCCAGCAGCACAACAGCCCCGACAGACTATGGCTACACCTTC. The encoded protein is CASSTTAPTDYGYTF. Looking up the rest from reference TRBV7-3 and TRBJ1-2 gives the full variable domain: GAGVSQTPSNKVTEKGKYVELRCDPISGHTALYWYRQSLGQGPEFLIYFQGTGAADDSGLPNDRFFAVRPEGSVSTLKIQRTERGDSAVYLCASSTTAPTDYGYTFGSGTRLTVV.

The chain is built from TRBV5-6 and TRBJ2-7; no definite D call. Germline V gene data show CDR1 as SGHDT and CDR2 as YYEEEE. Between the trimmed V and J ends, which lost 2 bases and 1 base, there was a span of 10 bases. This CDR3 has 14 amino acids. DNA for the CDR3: TGTGCCAGCAGCTTTGCACGGGCTTCCTACGAGCAGTACTTC. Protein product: CASSFARASYEQYF. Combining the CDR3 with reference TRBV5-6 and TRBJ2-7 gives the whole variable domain DAGVTQSPTHLIKTRGQQVTLRCSPKSGHDTVSWYQQALGQGPQFIFQYYEEEERQRGNFPDRFSGHQFPNYSSELNVNALLLGDSALYLCASSFARASYEQYFGPGTRLTVT.

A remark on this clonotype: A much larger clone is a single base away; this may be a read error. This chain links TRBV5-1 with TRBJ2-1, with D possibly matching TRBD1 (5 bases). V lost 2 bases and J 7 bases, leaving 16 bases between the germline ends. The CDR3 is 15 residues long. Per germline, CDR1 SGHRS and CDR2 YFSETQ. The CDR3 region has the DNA TGCGCCAGCAGCTTACAGGCAGCTAGTAGAAATGAGCAGTTCTTC. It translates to CASSLQAASRNEQFF.

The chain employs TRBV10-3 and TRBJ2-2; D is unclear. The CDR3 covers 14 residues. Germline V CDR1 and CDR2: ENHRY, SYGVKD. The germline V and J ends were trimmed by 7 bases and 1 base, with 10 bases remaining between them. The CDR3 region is CAINGGLNTGELFF. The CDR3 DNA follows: TGTGCCATCAACGGCGGATTGAACACCGGGGAGCTGTTTTTT.

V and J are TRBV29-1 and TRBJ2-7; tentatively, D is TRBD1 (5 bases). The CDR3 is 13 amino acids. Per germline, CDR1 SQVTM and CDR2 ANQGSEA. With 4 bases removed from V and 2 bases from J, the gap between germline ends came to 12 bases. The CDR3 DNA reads TGCAGCGTTGCGGTGACAGCAACCTACGAGCAGTACTTC. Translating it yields CSVAVTATYEQYF.

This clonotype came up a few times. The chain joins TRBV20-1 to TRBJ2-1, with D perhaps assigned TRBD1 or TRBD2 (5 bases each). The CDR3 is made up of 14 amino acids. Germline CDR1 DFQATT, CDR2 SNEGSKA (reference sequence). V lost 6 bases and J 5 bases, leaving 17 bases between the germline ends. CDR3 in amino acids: CSAEEGRVDNEQFF. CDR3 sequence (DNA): TGCAGTGCGGAAGAGGGGCGGGTCGACAATGAGCAGTTCTTC.

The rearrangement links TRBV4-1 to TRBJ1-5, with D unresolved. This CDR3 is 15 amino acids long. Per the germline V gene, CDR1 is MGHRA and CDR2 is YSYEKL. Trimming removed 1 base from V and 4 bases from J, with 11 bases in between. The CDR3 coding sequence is TGCGCCAGCAGCCAAGTAGTGGAAGGAAATCAGCCCCAGCATTTT. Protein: CASSQVVEGNQPQHF.

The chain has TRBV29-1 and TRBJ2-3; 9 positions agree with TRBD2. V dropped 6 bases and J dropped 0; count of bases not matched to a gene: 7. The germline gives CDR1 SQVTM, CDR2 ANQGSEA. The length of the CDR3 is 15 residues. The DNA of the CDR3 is TGCAGCGTCGCGGGGACTAGCAGAAGCACAGATACGCAGTATTTT. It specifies CSVAGTSRSTDTQYF.